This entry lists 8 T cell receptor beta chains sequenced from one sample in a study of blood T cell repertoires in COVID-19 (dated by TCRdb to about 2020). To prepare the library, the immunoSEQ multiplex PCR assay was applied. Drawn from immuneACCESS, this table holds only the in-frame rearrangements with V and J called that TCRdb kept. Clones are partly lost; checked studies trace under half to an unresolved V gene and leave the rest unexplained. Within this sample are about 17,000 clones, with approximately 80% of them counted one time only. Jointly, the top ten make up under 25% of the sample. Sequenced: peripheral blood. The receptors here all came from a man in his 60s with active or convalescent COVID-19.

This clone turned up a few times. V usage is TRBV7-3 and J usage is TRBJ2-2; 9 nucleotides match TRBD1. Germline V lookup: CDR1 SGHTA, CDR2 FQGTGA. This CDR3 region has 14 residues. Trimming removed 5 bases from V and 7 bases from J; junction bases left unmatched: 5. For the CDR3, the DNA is TGTGCCAGCAGCCTGACAGGGGGTCACGGGGAGCTGTTTTTT. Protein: CASSLTGGHGELFF.

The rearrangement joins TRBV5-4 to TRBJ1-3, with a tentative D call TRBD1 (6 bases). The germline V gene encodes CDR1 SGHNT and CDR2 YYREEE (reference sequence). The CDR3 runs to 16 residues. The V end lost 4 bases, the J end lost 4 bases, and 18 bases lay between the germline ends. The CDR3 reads CASSPTQGLEGNTIYF. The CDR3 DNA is TGTGCCAGCAGCCCCACCCAGGGGCTAGAGGGAAACACCATATATTTT.

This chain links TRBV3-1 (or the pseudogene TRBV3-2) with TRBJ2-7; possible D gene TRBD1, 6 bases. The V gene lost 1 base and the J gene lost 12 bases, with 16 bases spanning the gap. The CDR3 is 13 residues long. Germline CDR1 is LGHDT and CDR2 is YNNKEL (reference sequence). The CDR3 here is CASSQGEGRGWYF. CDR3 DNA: TGTGCCAGCAGCCAAGGAGAAGGCAGGGGTTGGTACTTC.

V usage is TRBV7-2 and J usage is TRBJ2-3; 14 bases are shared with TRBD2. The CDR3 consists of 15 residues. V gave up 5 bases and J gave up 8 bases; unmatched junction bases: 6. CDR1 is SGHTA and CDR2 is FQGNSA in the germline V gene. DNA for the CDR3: TGTGCCAGCAGCCCGGGACTAGCGGGAGCGGGTACGCAGTATTTT. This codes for CASSPGLAGAGTQYF.

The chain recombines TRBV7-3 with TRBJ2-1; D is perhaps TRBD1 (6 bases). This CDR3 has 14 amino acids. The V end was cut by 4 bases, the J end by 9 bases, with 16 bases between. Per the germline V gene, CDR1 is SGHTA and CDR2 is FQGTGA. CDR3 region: CASSSPGQGTEQFF. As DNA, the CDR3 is TGTGCCAGCAGCTCCCCGGGACAAGGGACTGAGCAGTTCTTC.

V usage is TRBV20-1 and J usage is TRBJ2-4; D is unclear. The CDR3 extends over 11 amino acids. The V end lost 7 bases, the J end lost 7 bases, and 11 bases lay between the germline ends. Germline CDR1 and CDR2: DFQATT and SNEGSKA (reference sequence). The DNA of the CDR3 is TGCAGTGTTTTTCTGAGGAACATTCAGTACTTC. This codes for CSVFLRNIQYF.

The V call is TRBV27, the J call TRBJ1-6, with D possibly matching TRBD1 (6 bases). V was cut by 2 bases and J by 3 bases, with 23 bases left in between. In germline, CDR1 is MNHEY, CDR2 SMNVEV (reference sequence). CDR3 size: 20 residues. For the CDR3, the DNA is TGTGCCAGCAGTTTAGGCAACCTCCAGGGGTCCCGCAGCTATAATTCACCCCTCCACTTT. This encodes CASSLGNLQGSRSYNSPLHF.

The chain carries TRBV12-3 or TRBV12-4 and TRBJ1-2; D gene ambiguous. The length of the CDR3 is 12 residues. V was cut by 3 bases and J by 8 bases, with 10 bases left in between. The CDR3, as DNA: TGTGCCAGCAGTTTGGTCGCGGAGGGCTACACCTTC. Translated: CASSLVAEGYTF.